A single T cell receptor beta chain is shown here with its context. These data are taken from a study of control samples from healthy donors and cancer patients. Germline CDR1 GTSNPN, CDR2 SVGIG (reference sequence). V was shortened by 3 bases and J by 3 bases, with 15 bases between the two germline ends. CDR3 length: 14 residues. The method was immunoSEQ multiplex PCR; TCRdb's version includes in-frame clones alone and lacks a portion of them. Of under 150,000 clones listed, 80% to 95% are singletons. Material: blood. This receptor was obtained from a man under 40 in good health. The chain uses TRBV30 and TRBJ2-7; no clear D. CDR3 residues: CAWRRKSLLYEQYF. As DNA, the CDR3 is TGTGCCTGGAGGCGGAAATCCCTTCTCTACGAGCAGTACTTC.